The rows below give T cell receptor beta chains drawn from one sample of a study of blood T cell repertoires in COVID-19. TCRdb keeps only in-frame clones here, not all; method: immunoSEQ multiplex PCR. The data show approximately 49,000 clones, approximately 70% seen once. Source material: peripheral blood. These receptors all stem from a woman in her sixties or seventies with acute or convalescent COVID-19. Both conserved end residues are part of each CDR3. Each record gives: CDR3 length, V gene, D gene, J gene, clone size, CDR3 DNA, CDR3 protein. The D gene is left open where the match is weak. Size tells how often a clone was seen (once, few, many) or the class of an expanded clone, and some rows leave it out.

>14|TRBV9|.|TRBJ2-3|.
TGTGCCAGCAGCTCCCGCGCCGCCTCAGATACGCAGTATTTT
CASSSRAASDTQYF
>14|TRBV7-3|TRBD1|TRBJ2-5|.
TGTGCCAGCAGCTTGGGCAGGGGGATCGAGACCCAGTACTTC
CASSLGRGIETQYF
>15|TRBV19|TRBD1|TRBJ2-7|.
TGTGCCAGTAGCCAGGAACAGGGGATTTCCTACGAGCAGTACTTC
CASSQEQGISYEQYF
>14|TRBV10-3|.|TRBJ2-5|.
TGTGCCATCAGTGAGTCGAGTAGCAAGGAGACCCAGTACTTC
CAISESSSKETQYF
>13|TRBV28|TRBD2|TRBJ2-1|.
TGTGCCAGCACCGGGACTAGCGTAACTGAGCAGTTCTTC
CASTGTSVTEQFF
>13|TRBV14|.|TRBJ2-7|medium-sized
TGTGCCAGCAGCTCGCTTCTAAATACCGAGCAGTACTTC
CASSSLLNTEQYF
>14|TRBV7-3|.|TRBJ2-1|few
TGTGCCAGCAGCTTAACGGCAGGATACAATGAGCAGTTCTTC
CASSLTAGYNEQFF
>13|TRBV29-1|.|TRBJ1-1|many
TGCAGCGTTGACGCAGGGCATCTTACTGAAGCTTTCTTT
CSVDAGHLTEAFF
>13|TRBV3-1/TRBV3-2|.|TRBJ2-7|few
TGTGCCAGCAGCCAAACAGGCGAATCGGAGCAGTACTTC
CASSQTGESEQYF
>13|TRBV10-3|.|TRBJ2-5|few
TGTGCCATCAGTGAGTCAACAGAAGAGACCCAGTACTTC
CAISESTEETQYF
>15|TRBV3-1/TRBV3-2|.|TRBJ1-1|.
TGTGCCAGCAGCCCCCTCGCGGGGCTGGGCACTGAAGCTTTCTTT
CASSPLAGLGTEAFF
>16|TRBV28|TRBD1|TRBJ2-7|.
TGTGCCAGCAGTATACTAACAGGGGGCGGCCCCTACGAGCAGTACTTC
CASSILTGGGPYEQYF
>14|TRBV7-2|.|TRBJ1-5|.
TGTGCCAGCAGCTTAGATCTGAGTAATCAGCCCCAGCATTTT
CASSLDLSNQPQHF